Below, one T cell receptor beta chain is given with its context. Its antigen is not identified. The CDR3 has 12 residues. Germline V gene sequence: CDR1 LGHDT, CDR2 YNNKEL (reference sequence). The V and J ends lost 1 base and 10 bases respectively, with 10 bases between them. The data stem from a study of T cell responses to AZD1222 COVID-19 vaccine. Study-level findings and limits: The donors showed a predominance of white British ancestry and of females, with possible underestimation of clonal diversity. Regions left unmutated in variants are reportedly the target of nearly half of spike-specific TCRs.

Pooling of second doses given at about 4 or about 12 weeks was done. Measured with immunoSEQ multiplex PCR; TCRdb has only the in-frame clones, and not every one. The sample holds fewer than 90,000 clones, roughly 86% seen once. The sequence was collected from an adult who received the AZD1222 COVID-19 vaccine. The V and J genes are TRBV3-1 (or the pseudogene TRBV3-2) and TRBJ1-1; D gene uncertain. The sample here was peripheral blood, taken 28 days after the second AZD1222 dose. The CDR3 is CASSQGPYGAFF. Written as DNA, the CDR3 is TGTGCCAGCAGCCAAGGGCCGTATGGAGCTTTCTTT.